This T cell receptor (beta chain) was profiled in a study of cytomegalovirus exposure and HLA in healthy donors. PCR used 60 Vbeta primers and 13 Jbeta primers. In the authors' methods: Per a later analysis, the number of unique TCR beta chains was roughly 87 million, of which some 9.9 million were shared. The protocol was immunoSEQ multiplex PCR, while the TCRdb copy is restricted to in-frame clones and leaves out a portion. V and J calls and clone size follow that table, whereas D and trimming were derived from the DNA. Here the sample spans tens of thousands of clones, 67% being singletons. Germline V gene data show CDR1 as LGHNA and CDR2 as YNFKEQ. This CDR3 is 15 amino acids long. Between the trimmed V and J ends, which lost 2 bases and 1 base, there was a span of 11 bases. Findings and caveats of the study: Confirmation in vitro established that a few CMV-associated chains were specific for CMV antigens. At a 0.05 false discovery rate, a later analysis found around 17,000 TCR beta sequences to be associated with HLA alleles. Across donors, sequencing depth was assumed by presence/absence analyses to be roughly uniform.

For this clone: Its specificity is unknown.

The chain uses TRBV4-2 and TRBJ1-1; D remains unclear. The receptor was isolated from a man aged 30 to 45 in good health and CMV-seronegative. The specimen sequenced was PBMCs. DNA for the CDR3: TGTGCCAGCAGCCAACCACGAGGGCAGAACACTGAAGCTTTCTTT. It codes for CASSQPRGQNTEAFF.